The TCR beta chain under discussion was sequenced for a study of Tregs in tolerant kidney transplant recipients. On this clone: The missing CDR3 end, 3 residues past where the read stops, is filled in from the germline J gene.

TCRdb's table, derived via immunoSEQ multiplex PCR, lists solely in-frame clones and lacks some. The sample spans around 33,000 clones; the ten largest clones claim under 15%. Trimming took off 4 bases at V and 4 bases at J, with 12 bases between the two ends. There are 14 residues in the CDR3. From germline, CDR1 is SGHRS and CDR2 YFSETQ. The sequence was collected from a human donor who received a combined kidney and bone marrow transplant. The chain carries TRBV5-1 and TRBJ2-1; a possible D gene is TRBD2 (5 bases). This specimen was CD8+ T cells from blood, taken before the transplant. CDR3 DNA, as far as it was read: TGCGCCAGCAGCGCCCCCGGGGAGTACAATGAG. Translating it yields CASSAPGEYNE. The whole CDR3 protein is CASSAPGEYNEQFF. The variable domain in full, completed from reference TRBV5-1 and TRBJ2-1, reads KAGVTQTPRYLIKTRGQQVTLSCSPISGHRSVSWYQQTPGQGLQFLFEYFSETQRNKGNFPGRFSGRQFSNSRSEMNVSTLELGDSALYLCASSAPGEYNEQFFGPGTRLTVL.